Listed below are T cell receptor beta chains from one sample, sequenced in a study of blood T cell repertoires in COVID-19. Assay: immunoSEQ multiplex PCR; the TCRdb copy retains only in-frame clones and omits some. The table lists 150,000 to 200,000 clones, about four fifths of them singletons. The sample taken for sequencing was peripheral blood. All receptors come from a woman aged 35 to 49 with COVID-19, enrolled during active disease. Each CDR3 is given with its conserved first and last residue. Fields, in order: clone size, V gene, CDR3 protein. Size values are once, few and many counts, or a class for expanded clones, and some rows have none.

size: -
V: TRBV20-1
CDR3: CSALSHEQFF

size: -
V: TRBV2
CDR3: CASGQGPGTPLHF

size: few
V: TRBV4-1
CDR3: CASSQVSGTSGSYNEQFF

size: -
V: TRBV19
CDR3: CASTNPRQGLGETQYF

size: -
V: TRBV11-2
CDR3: CASSLDLGSEETQYF

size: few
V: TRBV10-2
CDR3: CASRPGQGGPNYGYTF

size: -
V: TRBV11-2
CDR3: CASSPVAGGHPYNEQFF

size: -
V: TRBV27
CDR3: CASSPLQTGELFF

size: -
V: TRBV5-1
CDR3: CASSDRDRVGTEAFF

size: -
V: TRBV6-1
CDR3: CASSVGTYYSNQPQHF

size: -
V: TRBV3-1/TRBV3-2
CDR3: CASSHRGGITNEKLFF

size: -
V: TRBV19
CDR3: CASRVTSGAATQYF

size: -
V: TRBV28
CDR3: CASQAPRGSITEAFF

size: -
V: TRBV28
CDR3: CASSLTGEQETQYF

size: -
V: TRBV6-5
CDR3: CASSYSFGGGYTF

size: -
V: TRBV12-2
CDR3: CASRSGTSGGPHVFF

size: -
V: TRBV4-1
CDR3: CASSLRGTGSNEKLFF

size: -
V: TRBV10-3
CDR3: CAISEGRHTDTQYF

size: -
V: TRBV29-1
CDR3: CSVRPGTSGRLGYEQYF

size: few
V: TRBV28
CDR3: CASSFVGTSLAGTQETQYF

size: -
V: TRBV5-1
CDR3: CASSLTSDYNEQFF

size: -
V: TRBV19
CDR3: CASSLRTEQGHEQYF

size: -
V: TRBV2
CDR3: CASSRDRGVLQETQYF

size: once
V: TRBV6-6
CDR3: CASSGGYQPQHF

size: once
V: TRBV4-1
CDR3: CASSHPNRAGELFF

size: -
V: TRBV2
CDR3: CASSEGLQETQYF

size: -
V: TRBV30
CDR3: CALKRGSATGELFF

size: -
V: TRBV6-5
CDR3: CASSRRLADTDTQYF

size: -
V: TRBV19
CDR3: CASSTGLAVDEQFF

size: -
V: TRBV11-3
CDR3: CASSRGSNEQFF

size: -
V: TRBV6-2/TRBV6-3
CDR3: CASSYGDRSNEKLFF

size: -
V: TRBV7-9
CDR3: CASSPSVVLLGGSVNEQFF

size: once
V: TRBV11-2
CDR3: CASSSSGIAGGFSYNEQFF

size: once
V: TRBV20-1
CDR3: CSAPQNTEAFF

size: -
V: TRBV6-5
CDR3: CASSYGPFDVYNEQFF

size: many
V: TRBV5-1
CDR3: CASSLGTGAYEQYF